Listed below are T cell receptor beta chains from one sample, sequenced in a study of shared clonotypes between healthy human individuals. Assay: immunoSEQ multiplex PCR; the TCRdb copy retains only in-frame clones and omits some. The table includes about 2 million clones, about 95% detected once. Sequencing input: naive CD8+ T cells sorted from blood. The receptors derive from a man younger than 35 in good health. CDR3s include the opening cysteine and the closing phenylalanine or tryptophan. The D gene is left open where the match is weak. Clone size is stated in some rows and not others, as once, few, many or a class when expanded.

size	D	J	V	CDR3	DNA
-	-	TRBJ1-1	TRBV13	CASSLTGNTEAFF	TGTGCCAGCAGCTTAACGGGAAACACTGAAGCTTTCTTT
-	-	TRBJ2-7	TRBV27	CASSQTKSYEQYF	TGTGCCAGCAGTCAGACCAAATCCTACGAGCAGTACTTC
-	-	TRBJ2-1	TRBV28	CASSLGGEPLNEQFF	TGTGCCAGCAGTTTAGGCGGGGAACCCCTAAATGAGCAGTTCTTC
-	-	TRBJ2-1	TRBV9	CASSVEFGFTGEQFF	TGTGCCAGCAGCGTAGAGTTCGGCTTCACCGGCGAGCAGTTCTTC
-	-	TRBJ1-5	TRBV30	CAWSVGVVNQPQHF	TGTGCCTGGAGTGTAGGTGTTGTGAATCAGCCCCAGCATTTT
-	-	TRBJ2-7	TRBV7-9	CASSPTGQGPHEQYF	TGTGCCAGCAGCCCCACTGGGCAGGGGCCCCACGAGCAGTACTTC
-	TRBD1	TRBJ1-2	TRBV23-1	CASSPSSGGHGYTF	TGCGCCAGCAGTCCCTCTTCAGGGGGCCATGGCTACACCTTC
-	-	TRBJ2-7	TRBV7-9	CASSLIGSGEQYF	TGTGCCAGCAGCTTAATTGGTTCGGGCGAGCAGTACTTC
-	-	TRBJ1-5	TRBV27	CASSSRDGGQPQHF	TGTGCCAGCAGTTCCAGGGATGGGGGTCAGCCCCAGCATTTT
few	TRBD1	TRBJ1-2	TRBV29-1	CSVQLQGLYGYTF	TGCAGCGTCCAACTACAGGGGCTCTATGGCTACACCTTC
-	-	TRBJ2-2	TRBV7-9	CASSPVRGGTGELFF	TGTGCCAGCAGCCCCGTGAGGGGGGGGACCGGGGAGCTGTTTTTT
-	-	TRBJ2-7	TRBV5-1	CASSLAGEGYEQYF	TGCGCCAGCAGCTTGGCCGGAGAGGGGTACGAGCAGTACTTC
-	-	TRBJ2-1	TRBV7-9	CASSGPQQFF	TGTGCCAGCAGCGGCCCCCAGCAGTTCTTC
-	TRBD2	TRBJ2-7	TRBV6-1	CASSEGLAGYEQYF	TGTGCCAGCAGTGAGGGACTAGCAGGCTACGAGCAGTACTTC
-	-	TRBJ2-7	TRBV9	CASSAGTNQAYEQYF	TGTGCCAGCAGCGCCGGGACAAACCAGGCCTACGAGCAGTACTTC
-	-	TRBJ2-1	TRBV4-3	CASSQDEGQGPYNEQFF	TGCGCCAGCAGCCAAGATGAGGGGCAGGGCCCCTACAATGAGCAGTTCTTC
once	TRBD2	TRBJ2-5	TRBV2	CARGGLAGETQYF	TGTGCCAGGGGCGGACTAGCGGGAGAGACCCAGTACTTC
-	TRBD1	TRBJ2-5	TRBV7-7	CASSFSPTGDQETQYF	TGTGCTAGCAGCTTCTCTCCGACAGGGGACCAAGAGACCCAGTACTTC
-	-	TRBJ2-7	TRBV19	CASRETDGQPFHEQYF	TGTGCCAGTAGAGAAACTGATGGACAGCCTTTCCACGAGCAGTACTTC
-	-	TRBJ2-2	TRBV28	CASELSWNTGELFF	TGTGCCAGCGAACTCAGCTGGAACACCGGGGAGCTGTTTTTT
-	-	TRBJ2-7	TRBV5-3	CARSLVRDPGRREQYF	TGTGCCAGAAGCTTGGTCCGGGACCCTGGGCGGAGGGAGCAGTACTTC
-	-	TRBJ2-5	TRBV2	CASSEEGAGETQYF	TGTGCCAGCAGTGAGGAAGGGGCCGGAGAGACCCAGTACTTC
-	-	TRBJ2-7	TRBV2	CASSAFSGSYEQYF	TGTGCCAGCAGTGCGTTTAGCGGCTCCTACGAGCAGTACTTC
-	-	TRBJ2-7	TRBV7-9	CASSDAGYYEQYF	TGTGCCAGCAGCGACGCAGGGTACTACGAGCAGTACTTC
-	-	TRBJ2-7	TRBV5-6	CASSIQGTEQYF	TGTGCCAGCAGCATTCAGGGGACAGAGCAGTACTTC
-	-	TRBJ2-2	TRBV5-1	CASSLVDGSTGELFF	TGCGCCAGCAGCTTGGTGGACGGGTCCACCGGGGAGCTGTTTTTT
-	-	TRBJ2-1	TRBV6-5	CASSFDSYNEQFF	TGTGCCAGCAGTTTCGACTCCTACAATGAGCAGTTCTTC
-	TRBD1	TRBJ2-5	TRBV2	CASSDRGLETQYF	TGTGCCAGCAGTGACAGGGGGCTGGAGACCCAGTACTTC
-	TRBD2	TRBJ2-3	TRBV28	CASSLSPSGGIADTQYF	TGTGCCAGCAGTTTATCGCCTAGCGGGGGGATTGCAGATACGCAGTATTTT
once	-	TRBJ2-2	TRBV4-3	CASSLDTYATGELFF	TGCGCCAGCAGCCTAGATACTTACGCCACCGGGGAGCTGTTTTTT
once	-	TRBJ2-5	TRBV5-1	CASSLSDSTQETQYF	TGCGCCAGCAGCTTGTCGGACAGTACTCAGGAGACCCAGTACTTC
-	-	TRBJ1-2	TRBV19	CASTLGLMNGYTF	TGTGCCAGTACATTGGGCCTTATGAACGGCTACACCTTC
-	TRBD1	TRBJ1-2	TRBV5-6	CASSPDREYGYTF	TGTGCCAGCAGCCCGGACAGGGAGTATGGCTACACCTTC
-	TRBD1	TRBJ1-5	TRBV6-6	CASSGGQGNNQPQHF	TGTGCCAGCAGTGGGGGACAGGGAAACAATCAGCCCCAGCATTTT
-	-	TRBJ1-6	TRBV27	CASSLSWAHSPLHF	TGTGCCAGCAGTTTATCTTGGGCCCATTCACCCCTCCACTTT
once	-	TRBJ2-7	TRBV6-1	CASSVLRGEQYF	TGTGCCAGCAGTGTCCTGCGGGGAGAGCAGTACTTC
-	-	TRBJ2-1	TRBV30	CAWNHYSRVNEQFF	TGTGCCTGGAATCACTATTCCCGGGTGAATGAGCAGTTCTTC